Below, 17 T cell receptor beta chains from the same sample are listed, as sequenced in a study of cytomegalovirus exposure and HLA in healthy donors. Only in-frame clones appear in the TCRdb table, and some are missing; sequencing was by immunoSEQ multiplex PCR. The table lists about 150,000 clones, roughly 89% of them singletons, with 2.5% to 4% in the top ten. The sample taken for sequencing was PBMCs. The receptors originated from a woman between 18 and 29 years old in good health and CMV-seropositive.

The V and J genes are TRBV6-1 and TRBJ1-5; possible D gene TRBD1, 6 bases. V was pared by 11 bases and J by 0 bases, with 14 bases between. The germline CDR1 and CDR2 sequences are MNHNS and SASEGT. This CDR3 comprises 14 residues. The CDR3 loop is CAARQVYSNQPQHF. CDR3 DNA: TGTGCCGCCCGACAGGTTTATAGCAATCAGCCCCAGCATTTT.

As regards this clone: Other nucleotide sequences in the sample specify the same CDR3. This chain joins TRBV2 and TRBJ1-4; 7 bases match TRBD1. The CDR3 is 13 amino acids. Germline CDR1 reads SNHLY; CDR2 reads FYNNEI. J gave up 7 bases and V 6 bases, and 5 bases lay outside the gene matches. In DNA, the CDR3 is TGTGCCAGCAGAAGACAGGGTGGTGAAAAACTGTTTTTT. Amino acid sequence: CASRRQGGEKLFF.

The chain employs TRBV11-3 and TRBJ2-1, with D possibly matching TRBD2 (5 bases). CDR1 SGHNT and CDR2 YENEEA come from the germline V gene. CDR3 length equals 17 residues. Deletions cut 0 bases from V and 6 bases from J, with 18 bases between. CDR3 sequence (DNA): TGTGCCAGCAGCTTAGATATCGGCGGGTTAGTCTTCAATGAGCAGTTCTTC. It encodes CASSLDIGGLVFNEQFF.

V and J are TRBV9 and TRBJ2-1, with D perhaps TRBD2 (5 bases). Per germline, CDR1 SGDLS and CDR2 YYNGEE. The CDR3 is 15 amino acids. Between the trimmed V and J ends, which lost 4 bases and 4 bases, there was a span of 15 bases. DNA for the CDR3: TGTGCCAGCAGCCCCGTCCTGGGCGGGTACAATGAGCAGTTCTTC. It translates to CASSPVLGGYNEQFF. The whole variable domain, filled in from reference TRBV9 and TRBJ2-1, reads DSGVTQTPKHLITATGQRVTLRCSPRSGDLSVYWYQQSLDQGLQFLIQYYNGEERAKGNILERFSAQQFPDLHSELNLSSLELGDSALYFCASSPVLGGYNEQFFGPGTRLTVL.

This chain connects TRBV2 to TRBJ2-1; TRBD2 aligns across 10 bases. The CDR3 length is 13 residues. Germline V gives CDR1 SNHLY, CDR2 FYNNEI. CDR3 region: CESRNSGGREQFF. In DNA, the CDR3 is TGTGAAAGCCGTAATAGCGGGGGGAGGGAGCAGTTCTTC.

V and J are TRBV27 and TRBJ2-5; a weak D match, TRBD1 (6 bases). The DNA end is a closer match to TRBJ2-7, so the J assignment may be wrong. The CDR3 covers 14 residues. The V gene's germline CDR1 is MNHEY and CDR2 SMNVEV (reference sequence). CDR3 loop: CASSPWDKPYEQYF. In DNA form, the CDR3 reads TGTGCCAGCAGTCCCTGGGACAAACCCTACGAGCAGTACTTC.

The rearrangement links TRBV18 to TRBJ2-7, with TRBD2 matching over 12 bases. Germline CDR1 KGHSH, CDR2 LQKENI. V lost 3 bases and J lost 4; bases outside the gene matches: 4. This CDR3 comprises 15 residues. The DNA of the CDR3 is TGTGCCAGCTCACCGAGGCTAGCGGGAGGGTACGAGCAGTACTTC. This sequence encodes CASSPRLAGGYEQYF.

The gene calls are TRBV5-4 and TRBJ2-1; TRBD2 matches at 8 bases. CDR3 length: 15 residues. CDR1 is SGHNT and CDR2 is YYREEE in the germline V gene (reference sequence). With 5 bases clipped from V and 10 bases from J, the junction kept 14 bases outside the gene matches. The CDR3 DNA sequence: TGTGCCAGCAGTCTGGGAGGAGCGGGAGTTTGGGAGCAGTTCTTC. Translated, it gives CASSLGGAGVWEQFF.

This chain uses TRBV4-1 with TRBJ1-3, with TRBD1 identical over 8 bases. The CDR3 runs 18 residues. Germline values: CDR1 MGHRA, CDR2 YSYEKL. V was clipped by 2 bases and J by 0 bases; unmatched bases: 9. Here the CDR3 DNA reads TGCGCCAGCAGCCAACGGACAGGGATCCTGCGCTCTGGAAACACCATATATTTT. It yields the protein CASSQRTGILRSGNTIYF.

The genes are TRBV5-1 and TRBJ1-5; 7 positions agree with TRBD1. From germline, CDR1 is SGHRS and CDR2 YFSETQ. This CDR3 region has 14 residues. J lost 11 bases, V lost 4 bases, and 12 bases had no gene match. This CDR3 is CASSPETGSGTQHF. CDR3 DNA: TGCGCCAGCAGCCCGGAGACAGGGTCAGGGACCCAGCATTTT.

This chain's CDR3 is CAISVPGEDSGELFF. The CDR3 DNA reads as TGTGCCATCAGTGTACCGGGAGAGGATAGCGGGGAGCTGTTTTTT. The rearrangement joins TRBV10-3 to TRBJ2-2; TRBD2 is a possible D gene (6 bases). The CDR3 has 15 residues. Germline V gives CDR1 ENHRY, CDR2 SYGVKD. The ends were cut back, 4 bases at V and 7 bases at J, with 16 bases in the middle.

V is TRBV10-1 and J is TRBJ2-7; maybe TRBD2 (6 bases). The CDR3 is 14 residues long. Germline CDR1 and CDR2: WNHNN and SYGVQD (reference sequence). V dropped 3 bases and J dropped 6 bases, with 15 bases sitting between them. DNA of the CDR3: TGCGCCAGCAGTGATCAGCTCGGGGGACTCGAGCAGTACTTC. This encodes CASSDQLGGLEQYF.

CDR3 nucleotides: TGTGCCAGCAGCCTACCCGCTAGCGGGAGCGGGGCAGATACGCAGTATTTT. It is translated as CASSLPASGSGADTQYF. V and J are TRBV7-3 and TRBJ2-3; 10 bases align to TRBD2. The CDR3 is 17 amino acids. The germline gives CDR1 SGHTA, CDR2 FQGTGA. V shed 5 bases and J 4 bases; nucleotides not matched to a gene: 12.

The chain has TRBV4-1 and TRBJ1-2, with D uncertain. Germline loops: CDR1 MGHRA, CDR2 YSYEKL. This CDR3 has 16 residues. V lost 0 bases and J 7 bases, leaving 18 bases between the germline ends. The CDR3 nucleotides read TGCGCCAGCAGCCAAGATATAGGGCAGGAGGCGCGTGGCTACACCTTC. This sequence encodes CASSQDIGQEARGYTF.

The rearrangement links TRBV5-3 to TRBJ1-3; weak D call: TRBD1 (5 bases). TRBV5-3 is known as an ORF, though its function is uncertain. Trimming removed 4 bases from V and 3 bases from J, with 17 bases in between. The CDR3 runs to 16 residues. CDR3: CARSPQGQGSGNTIYF. For the CDR3, the DNA is TGTGCCAGAAGCCCCCAAGGCCAGGGAAGTGGAAACACCATATATTTT.

The V call is TRBV19, the J call TRBJ1-1; 8 nucleotides agree with TRBD1. The CDR3 covers 15 residues. Germline V gene lookup returns CDR1 LNHDA and CDR2 SQIVND (reference sequence). V gave up 6 bases and J gave up 6 bases; unmatched junction bases: 12. As DNA, the CDR3 is TGTGCCAGTAGAGACAGACAGGGGACGGGGGCTGAAGCTTTCTTT. Protein product: CASRDRQGTGAEAFF.

This clone has just a few counts. The chain employs TRBV19 and TRBJ1-2, with 7 bases lining up with TRBD1. Losses at the gene ends were 7 bases for V and 1 base for J; bases not matched to a gene: 12. Germline V CDR1 and CDR2: LNHDA, SQIVND (reference sequence). This CDR3 contains 16 residues. CDR3 region: CASTQSTGVINYGYTF. The CDR3 coding sequence is TGTGCCAGTACCCAATCAACAGGGGTCATTAACTATGGCTACACCTTC.